This is a list of T cell receptor beta chains from one sample in a study of beta chain features in type 1 diabetes. Repertoires were generated with immunoSEQ multiplex PCR, while TCRdb's copy carries only in-frame clones and drops some. Of just over 600,000 clones listed, roughly a sixth are singletons. Sequenced: naive CD4+ T cells from blood. The receptors originated from a man aged 18-30 years in good health. CDR3s include the opening cysteine and the closing phenylalanine or tryptophan. Fields, in order: clone size, V gene, D gene, J gene, CDR3 DNA, CDR3 protein. D genes are given only for firm matches. Not all rows give a size; the values are once, few, many and, for expanded clones, a class.

>NA|TRBV14|NA|TRBJ2-5
TGTGCCAGCAGCCGCCGACTGGGCCAAGAGACCCAGTACTTC
CASSRRLGQETQYF
>NA|TRBV30|NA|TRBJ2-2
TGTGCCTGGACCCAAAACCCGGGGTCTACCCTAATCACCGGGGAGCTGTTTTTT
CAWTQNPGSTLITGELFF
>NA|TRBV29-1|NA|TRBJ2-2
TGCAGCGTTGAAGATCAGATGTGGCGTGGCGGGGAGCTGTTTTTT
CSVEDQMWRGGELFF
>many|TRBV23-1|NA|TRBJ1-5
TGCGCCAGCAGTGAGAGGGGGTGGCAGCCCCAGCATTTT
CASSERGWQPQHF
>NA|TRBV25-1|TRBD1|TRBJ1-2
TGTGCCAGCAGTGATTTTAGACAGGGGGCACACACCTTC
CASSDFRQGAHTF
>NA|TRBV7-2|NA|TRBJ2-7
TGTGCCAGCAGCTCCCCTCCCCAGGCGGTCTACGAGCAGTACTTC
CASSSPPQAVYEQYF
>few|TRBV2|TRBD1|TRBJ1-2
TGTGCCAGCACGGGACAGGGGGCGCGCGGCTACACCTTC
CASTGQGARGYTF
>few|TRBV30|NA|TRBJ2-1
TGTGCCTGGAGCCTCAATGAGCAGTTCTTC
CAWSLNEQFF
>few|TRBV6-5|NA|TRBJ1-2
TGTGCCAGCAGTCACCGGAGGGCCTTGTATGGCTACACCTTC
CASSHRRALYGYTF
>NA|TRBV28|NA|TRBJ2-7
TGTGCCAGCAGTATAGCGCAAATCTCCTACGAGCAGTACTTC
CASSIAQISYEQYF
>NA|TRBV7-6|NA|TRBJ1-1
TGTGCCAGCAGCCCCGGGATACTGAACACTGAAGCTTTCTTT
CASSPGILNTEAFF
>NA|TRBV9|TRBD1|TRBJ2-4
TGTGCCAGCAGCGCGCCCCGGACAGGGCCGGCCAAAAACATTCAGTACTTC
CASSAPRTGPAKNIQYF
>NA|TRBV11-2|NA|TRBJ2-3
TGTGCCAGCAGCTTTAGTATTCAGGGAAGCACAGATACGCAGTATTTT
CASSFSIQGSTDTQYF
>few|TRBV5-1|NA|TRBJ2-5
TGCGCCAGCAGCGCTACAGGGAGAGAGACCCAGTACTTC
CASSATGRETQYF
>few|TRBV4-2|NA|TRBJ2-5
TGTGCCAGCAGCCATCAAGAGACCCAGTACTTC
CASSHQETQYF
>few|TRBV7-3|NA|TRBJ1-1
TGTGCCAGCAGCTTTGTGGGGCTCGAGGGGAGCACTGAAGCTTTCTTT
CASSFVGLEGSTEAFF
>few|TRBV19|NA|TRBJ1-1
TGTGCCAGTAGTATACTGGCAGGACGTATGAACACTGAAGCTTTCTTT
CASSILAGRMNTEAFF
>NA|TRBV4-3|TRBD2|TRBJ2-5
TGCGCCAGCAGCCAAGATATAGCGGGAGGAGGACCCCCCCATGAGACCCAGTACTTC
CASSQDIAGGGPPHETQYF
>NA|TRBV28|TRBD1|TRBJ2-7
TGTGCCAGCACCGGGACAGGGGCCTACGAGCAGTACTTC
CASTGTGAYEQYF
>few|TRBV15|NA|TRBJ1-2
TGTGCCACCAGCAGAGCCGGGACACGATATGGCTACACCTTC
CATSRAGTRYGYTF
>few|TRBV10-3|NA|TRBJ2-3
TGTGCATCACGAGCCACAGATACGCAGTATTTT
CASRATDTQYF
>NA|TRBV28|NA|TRBJ1-6
TGTGCCAGCAGTCGAACAGGGTCACCCCTCCACTTT
CASSRTGSPLHF
>few|TRBV11-2|NA|TRBJ2-1
TGTGCCAGCAGCTTAGTACGATACAATGAGCAGTTCTTC
CASSLVRYNEQFF
>NA|TRBV28|TRBD2|TRBJ2-4
TGTGCCAGCAGTTTTATTAGCGGGTTAGCCAAAAACATTCAGTACTTC
CASSFISGLAKNIQYF
>few|TRBV10-3|TRBD1|TRBJ2-2
TGTGCCATCAGTGACGGACAGGGGAACACCGGGGAGCTGTTTTTT
CAISDGQGNTGELFF
>few|TRBV29-1|NA|TRBJ1-3
TGCAGCGTTGAAATAGGTGCGGCTGGAAACACCATATATTTT
CSVEIGAAGNTIYF
>few|TRBV4-3|TRBD1|TRBJ1-1
TGCGCCAGCAGCCAAGATAGGACAGGGAGAAAAGCTTTCTTT
CASSQDRTGRKAFF
>few|TRBV9|NA|TRBJ2-2
TGTGCCAGCAGCGTAGCTACTGGGCGAACCAGGGGCACCGGGGAGCTGTTTTTT
CASSVATGRTRGTGELFF
>NA|TRBV13|NA|TRBJ1-5
TGTGCCAGCAGCTTAGGGGGGGGCACTAATCAGCCCCAGCATTTT
CASSLGGGTNQPQHF
>NA|TRBV5-4|NA|TRBJ2-1
TGTGCCAGCAGCTCTTGGGGCAAGGGACTGTTCAATGAGCAGTTCTTC
CASSSWGKGLFNEQFF
>few|TRBV28|NA|TRBJ2-3
TGTGCCAGCAGTCGGGTAGCAATAACTAGCACAGATACGCAGTATTTT
CASSRVAITSTDTQYF
>NA|TRBV4-1|TRBD1|TRBJ2-7
TGCGCCAGCAGCCCGCCTCCCGACAGGGGAGACTACGAGCAGTACTTC
CASSPPPDRGDYEQYF